This TCR beta chain was captured by sequencing in a study of T cell repertoires in cytomegalovirus infection. Looking at the study overall: An indication of both CMV infection and matching HLA type came from public TCR beta signatures.

TCRdb passed the reads through MiXCR, listing each CDR3 protein once. This table has fewer than 550,000 distinct CDR3 sequences, 16% appearing once. The clonotype was recovered from a human donor in good health (CMV status not recorded). Some clones in this sample may be carry-over from other donors' samples. The sample was CD8+ T cells from PBMCs.

This CDR3 reads CASHPSGTHNFPYNEQFF. The CDR3 DNA is TGTGCCAGCCACCCTAGCGGGACCCATAATTTCCCCTACAATGAGCAGTTCTTC. The genes are TRBV27 and TRBJ2-1; 9 bases align to TRBD2. With 8 bases clipped from V and 2 bases from J, the junction kept 16 bases outside the gene matches. This CDR3 contains 18 residues. From germline, CDR1 is MNHEY and CDR2 SMNVEV (reference sequence).